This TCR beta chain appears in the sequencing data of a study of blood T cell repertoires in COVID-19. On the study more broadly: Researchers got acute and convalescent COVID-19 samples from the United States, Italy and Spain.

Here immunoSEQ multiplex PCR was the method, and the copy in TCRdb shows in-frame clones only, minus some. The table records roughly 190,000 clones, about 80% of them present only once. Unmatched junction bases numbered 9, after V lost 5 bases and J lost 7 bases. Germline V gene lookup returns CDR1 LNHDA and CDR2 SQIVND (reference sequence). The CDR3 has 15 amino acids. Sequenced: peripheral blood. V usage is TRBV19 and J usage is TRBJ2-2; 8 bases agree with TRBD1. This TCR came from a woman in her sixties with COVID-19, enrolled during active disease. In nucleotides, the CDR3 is TGTGCCAGTAGTCCCCGGACAGGGTTTATCGGGGAGCTGTTTTTT. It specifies CASSPRTGFIGELFF. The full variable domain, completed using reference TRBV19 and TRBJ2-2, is DGGITQSPKYLFRKEGQNVTLSCEQNLNHDAMYWYRQDPGQGLRLIYYSQIVNDFQKGDIAEGYSVSREKKESFPLTVTSAQKNPTAFYLCASSPRTGFIGELFFGEGSRLTVL.